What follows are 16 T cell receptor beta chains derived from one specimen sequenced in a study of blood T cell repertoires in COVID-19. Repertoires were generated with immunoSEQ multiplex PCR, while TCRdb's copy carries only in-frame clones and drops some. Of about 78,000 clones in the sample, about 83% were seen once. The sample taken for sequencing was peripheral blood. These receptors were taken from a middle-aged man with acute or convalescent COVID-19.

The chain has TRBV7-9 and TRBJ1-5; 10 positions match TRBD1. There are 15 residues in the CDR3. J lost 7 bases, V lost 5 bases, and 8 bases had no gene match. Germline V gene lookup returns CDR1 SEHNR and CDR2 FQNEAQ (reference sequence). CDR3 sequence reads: CASSAGTGVQQPQHF. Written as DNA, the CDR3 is TGTGCCAGCAGCGCCGGGACAGGGGTGCAGCAGCCCCAGCATTTT.

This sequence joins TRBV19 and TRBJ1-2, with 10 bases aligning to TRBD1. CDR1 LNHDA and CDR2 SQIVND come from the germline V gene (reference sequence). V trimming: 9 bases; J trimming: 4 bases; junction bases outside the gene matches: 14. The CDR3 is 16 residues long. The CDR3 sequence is CASRSLTGGVFYGYTF. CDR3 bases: TGTGCCAGCAGATCCTTGACAGGGGGCGTTTTCTATGGCTACACCTTC.

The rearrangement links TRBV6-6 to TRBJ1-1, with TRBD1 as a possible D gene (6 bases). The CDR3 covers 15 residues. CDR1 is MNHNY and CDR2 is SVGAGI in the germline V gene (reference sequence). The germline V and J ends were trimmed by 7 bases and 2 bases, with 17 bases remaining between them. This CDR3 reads CASIVLRGANTEAFF. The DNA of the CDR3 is TGTGCCAGCATAGTACTCCGGGGGGCTAACACTGAAGCTTTCTTT.

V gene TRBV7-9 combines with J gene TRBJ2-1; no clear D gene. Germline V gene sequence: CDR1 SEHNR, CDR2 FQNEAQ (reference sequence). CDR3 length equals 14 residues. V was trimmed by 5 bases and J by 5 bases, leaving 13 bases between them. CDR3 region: CASSRNLLNNEQFF. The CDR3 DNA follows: TGTGCCAGCAGCAGAAACCTACTCAACAATGAGCAGTTCTTC.

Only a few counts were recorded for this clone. CDR3 nucleotides: TGTGCCAGTAAACGGACAGGGGATTCACCCCTCCACTTT. Translation: CASKRTGDSPLHF. The chain uses TRBV21-1 and TRBJ1-6; the D call of TRBD1 is as the table states it, not checked on the DNA. TRBV21-1 corresponds to a pseudogene. The CDR3 covers 13 residues.

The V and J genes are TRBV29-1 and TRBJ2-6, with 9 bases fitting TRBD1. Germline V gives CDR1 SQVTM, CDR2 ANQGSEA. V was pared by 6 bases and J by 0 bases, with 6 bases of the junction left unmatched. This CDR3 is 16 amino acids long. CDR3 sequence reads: CSVTGGQSSGANVLTF. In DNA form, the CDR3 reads TGCAGCGTGACAGGGGGGCAGAGCTCTGGGGCCAACGTCCTGACTTTC.

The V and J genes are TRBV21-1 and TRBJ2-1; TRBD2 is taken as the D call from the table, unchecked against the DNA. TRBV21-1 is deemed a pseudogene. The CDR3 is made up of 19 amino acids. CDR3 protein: CASPKLILGLAGGYNEQFF. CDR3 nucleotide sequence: TGTGCCAGCCCCAAACTTATATTGGGTCTAGCGGGAGGGTACAATGAGCAGTTCTTC.

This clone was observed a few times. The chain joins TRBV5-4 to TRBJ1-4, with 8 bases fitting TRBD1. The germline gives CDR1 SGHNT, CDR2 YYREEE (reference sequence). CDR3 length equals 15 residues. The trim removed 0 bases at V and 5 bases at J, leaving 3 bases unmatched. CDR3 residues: CASSLGRQGNEKLFF. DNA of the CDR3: TGTGCCAGCAGCTTGGGACGACAGGGGAATGAAAAACTGTTTTTT.

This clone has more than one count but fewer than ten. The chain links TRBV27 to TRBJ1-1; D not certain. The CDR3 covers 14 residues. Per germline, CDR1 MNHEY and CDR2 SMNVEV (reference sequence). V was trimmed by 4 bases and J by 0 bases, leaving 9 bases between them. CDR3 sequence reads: CASSSAAMNTEAFF. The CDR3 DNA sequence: TGTGCCAGCAGTTCGGCGGCTATGAACACTGAAGCTTTCTTT.

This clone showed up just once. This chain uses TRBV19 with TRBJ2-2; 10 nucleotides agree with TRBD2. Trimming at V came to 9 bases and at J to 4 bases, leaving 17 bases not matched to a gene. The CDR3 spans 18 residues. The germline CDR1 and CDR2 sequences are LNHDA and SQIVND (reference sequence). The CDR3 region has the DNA TGTGCCAGCCGCAAGGGGAGTAGCGGGAGGAGTGGCACCGGGGAGCTGTTTTTT. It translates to CASRKGSSGRSGTGELFF.

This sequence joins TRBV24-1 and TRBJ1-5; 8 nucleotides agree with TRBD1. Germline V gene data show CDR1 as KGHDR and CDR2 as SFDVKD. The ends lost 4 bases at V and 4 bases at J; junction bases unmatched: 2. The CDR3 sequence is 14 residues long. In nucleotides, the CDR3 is TGTGCCACCAGTGACGGACAGGGTAATCAGCCCCAGCATTTT. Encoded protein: CATSDGQGNQPQHF.

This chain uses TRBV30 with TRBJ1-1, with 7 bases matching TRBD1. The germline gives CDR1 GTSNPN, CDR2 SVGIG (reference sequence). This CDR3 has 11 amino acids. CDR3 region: CIQGSGTEAFF. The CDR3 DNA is TGTATACAGGGGTCGGGCACTGAAGCTTTCTTT.

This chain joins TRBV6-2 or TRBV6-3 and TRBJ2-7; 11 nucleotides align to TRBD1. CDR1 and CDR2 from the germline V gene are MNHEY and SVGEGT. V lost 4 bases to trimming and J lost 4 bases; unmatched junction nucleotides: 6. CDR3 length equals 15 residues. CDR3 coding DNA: TGTGCCAGCAGTTCGCCGGGACAGGGGGAGTACGAGCAGTACTTC. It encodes CASSSPGQGEYEQYF.

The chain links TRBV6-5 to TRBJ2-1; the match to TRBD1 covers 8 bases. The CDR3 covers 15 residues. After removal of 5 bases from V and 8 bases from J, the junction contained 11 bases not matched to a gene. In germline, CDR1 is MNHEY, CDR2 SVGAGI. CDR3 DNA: TGTGCCAGCAGTAACACCAGGACAGGGTTGTATGAGCAGTTCTTC. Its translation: CASSNTRTGLYEQFF.

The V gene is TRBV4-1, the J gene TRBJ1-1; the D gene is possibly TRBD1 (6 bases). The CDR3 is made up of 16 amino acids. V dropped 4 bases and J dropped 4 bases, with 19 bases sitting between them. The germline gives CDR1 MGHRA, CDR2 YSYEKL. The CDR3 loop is CASSPRTVPTGTEAFF. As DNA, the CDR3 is TGCGCCAGCAGCCCAAGGACAGTCCCCACGGGCACTGAAGCTTTCTTT.

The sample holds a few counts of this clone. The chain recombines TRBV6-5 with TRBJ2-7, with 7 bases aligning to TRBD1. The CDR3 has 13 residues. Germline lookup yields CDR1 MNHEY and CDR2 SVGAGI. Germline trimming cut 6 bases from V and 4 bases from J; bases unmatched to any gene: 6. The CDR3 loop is CASSRDRPYEQYF. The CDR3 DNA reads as TGTGCCAGCAGCCGGGACAGACCTTACGAGCAGTACTTC.